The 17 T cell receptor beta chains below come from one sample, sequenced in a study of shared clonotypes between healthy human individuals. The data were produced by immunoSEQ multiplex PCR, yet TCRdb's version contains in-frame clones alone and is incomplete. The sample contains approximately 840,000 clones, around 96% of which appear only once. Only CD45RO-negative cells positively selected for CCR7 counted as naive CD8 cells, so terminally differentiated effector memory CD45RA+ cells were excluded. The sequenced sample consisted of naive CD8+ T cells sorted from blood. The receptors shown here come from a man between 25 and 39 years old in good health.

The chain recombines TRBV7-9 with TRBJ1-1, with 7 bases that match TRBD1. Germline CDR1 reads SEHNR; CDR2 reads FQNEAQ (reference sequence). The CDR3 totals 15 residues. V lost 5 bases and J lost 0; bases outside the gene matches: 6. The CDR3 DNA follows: TGTGCCAGCAGCGGGGACAGTATTATGAACACTGAAGCTTTCTTT. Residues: CASSGDSIMNTEAFF.

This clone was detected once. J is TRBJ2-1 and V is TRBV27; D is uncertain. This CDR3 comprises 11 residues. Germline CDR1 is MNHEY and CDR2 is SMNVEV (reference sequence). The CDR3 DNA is TGTGCAGTCGGCCCCTACAATGAGCAGTTCTTC. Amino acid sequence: CAVGPYNEQFF.

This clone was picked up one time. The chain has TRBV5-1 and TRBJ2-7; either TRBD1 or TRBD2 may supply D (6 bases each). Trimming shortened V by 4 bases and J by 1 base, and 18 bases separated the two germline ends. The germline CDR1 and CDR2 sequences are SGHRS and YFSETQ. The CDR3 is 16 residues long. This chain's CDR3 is CASSLPRDTSSYEQYF. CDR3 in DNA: TGCGCCAGCAGCCTTCCGCGGGACACCTCATCCTACGAGCAGTACTTC.

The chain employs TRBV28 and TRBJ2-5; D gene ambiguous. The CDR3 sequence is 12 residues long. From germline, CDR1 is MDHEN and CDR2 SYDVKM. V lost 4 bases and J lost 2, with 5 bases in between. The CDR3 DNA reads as TGTGCCAGCAGTTCCACTCAAGAGACCCAGTACTTC. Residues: CASSSTQETQYF. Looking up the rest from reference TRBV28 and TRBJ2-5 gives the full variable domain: DVKVTQSSRYLVKRTGEKVFLECVQDMDHENMFWYRQDPGLGLRLIYFSYDVKMKEKGDIPEGYSVSREKKERFSLILESASTNQTSMYLCASSSTQETQYFGPGTRLLVL.

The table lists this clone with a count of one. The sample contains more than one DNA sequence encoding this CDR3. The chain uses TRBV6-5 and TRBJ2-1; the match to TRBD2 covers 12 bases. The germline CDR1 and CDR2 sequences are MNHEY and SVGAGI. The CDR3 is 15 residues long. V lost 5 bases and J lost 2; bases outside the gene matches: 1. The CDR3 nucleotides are TGTGCCAGCAGTCGACTAGCGGGGGCCTACAATGAGCAGTTCTTC. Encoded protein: CASSRLAGAYNEQFF.

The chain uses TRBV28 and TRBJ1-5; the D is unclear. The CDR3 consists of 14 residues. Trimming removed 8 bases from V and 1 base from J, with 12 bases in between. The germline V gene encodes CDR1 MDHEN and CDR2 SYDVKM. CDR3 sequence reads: CASSSLESNQPQHF. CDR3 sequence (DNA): TGTGCCAGCTCCTCTCTTGAGAGCAATCAGCCCCAGCATTTT.

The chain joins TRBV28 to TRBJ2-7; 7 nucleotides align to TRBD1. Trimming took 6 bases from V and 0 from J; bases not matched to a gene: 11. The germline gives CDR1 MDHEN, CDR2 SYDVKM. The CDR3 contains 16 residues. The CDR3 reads CASRPQGDYSSYEQYF. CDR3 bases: TGTGCCAGCAGACCCCAGGGGGATTATAGCTCCTACGAGCAGTACTTC.

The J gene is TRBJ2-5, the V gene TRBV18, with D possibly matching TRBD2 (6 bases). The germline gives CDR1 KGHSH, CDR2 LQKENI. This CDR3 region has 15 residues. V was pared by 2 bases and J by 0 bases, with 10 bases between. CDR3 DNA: TGTGCCAGCTCACCAGGGACTCAGTACCAAGAGACCCAGTACTTC. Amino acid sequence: CASSPGTQYQETQYF.

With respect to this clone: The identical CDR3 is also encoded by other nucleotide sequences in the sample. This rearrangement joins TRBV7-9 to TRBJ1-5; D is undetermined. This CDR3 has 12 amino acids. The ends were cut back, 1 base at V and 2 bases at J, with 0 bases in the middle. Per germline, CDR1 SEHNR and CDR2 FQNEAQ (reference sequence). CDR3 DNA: TGTGCCAGCAGCTTAGGCAATCAGCCCCAGCATTTT. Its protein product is CASSLGNQPQHF.

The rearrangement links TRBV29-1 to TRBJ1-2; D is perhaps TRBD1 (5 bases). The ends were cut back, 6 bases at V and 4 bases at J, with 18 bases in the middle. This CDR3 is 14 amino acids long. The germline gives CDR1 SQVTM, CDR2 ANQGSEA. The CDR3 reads CSVADTTPGYGYTF. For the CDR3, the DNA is TGCAGCGTAGCGGACACCACCCCTGGCTATGGCTACACCTTC.

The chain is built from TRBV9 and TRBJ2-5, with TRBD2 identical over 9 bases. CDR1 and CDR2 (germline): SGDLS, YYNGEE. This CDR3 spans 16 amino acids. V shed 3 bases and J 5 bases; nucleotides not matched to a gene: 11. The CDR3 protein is CASSALAGGPGETQYF. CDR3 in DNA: TGTGCCAGCAGCGCTCTTGCGGGAGGGCCGGGGGAGACCCAGTACTTC.

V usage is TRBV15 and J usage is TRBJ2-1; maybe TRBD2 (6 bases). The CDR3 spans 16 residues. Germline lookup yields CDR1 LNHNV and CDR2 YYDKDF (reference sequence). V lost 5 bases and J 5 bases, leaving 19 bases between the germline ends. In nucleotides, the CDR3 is TGTGCCACCAGCGTCTCCTCCGGGACTGCCAACAATGAGCAGTTCTTC. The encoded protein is CATSVSSGTANNEQFF.

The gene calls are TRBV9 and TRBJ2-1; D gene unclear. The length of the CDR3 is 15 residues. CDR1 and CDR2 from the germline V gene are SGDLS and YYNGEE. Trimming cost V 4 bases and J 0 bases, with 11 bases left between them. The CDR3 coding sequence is TGTGCCAGCAGCCTGGCCCCGAGCTCCTACAATGAGCAGTTCTTC. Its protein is CASSLAPSSYNEQFF.

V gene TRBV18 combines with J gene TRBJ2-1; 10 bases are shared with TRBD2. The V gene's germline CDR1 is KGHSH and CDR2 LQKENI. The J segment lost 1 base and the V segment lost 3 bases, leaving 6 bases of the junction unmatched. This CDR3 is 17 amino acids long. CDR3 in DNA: TGTGCCAGCTCACCCCTAGCGGGAGAAGAATCCTACAATGAGCAGTTCTTC. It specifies CASSPLAGEESYNEQFF.

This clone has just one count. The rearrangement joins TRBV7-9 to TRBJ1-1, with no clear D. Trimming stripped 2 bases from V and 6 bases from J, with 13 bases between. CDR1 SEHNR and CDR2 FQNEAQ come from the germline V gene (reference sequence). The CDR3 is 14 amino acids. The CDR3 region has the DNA TGTGCCAGCAGCTTATTATTTAAAGGTTCTGAAGCTTTCTTT. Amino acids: CASSLLFKGSEAFF.

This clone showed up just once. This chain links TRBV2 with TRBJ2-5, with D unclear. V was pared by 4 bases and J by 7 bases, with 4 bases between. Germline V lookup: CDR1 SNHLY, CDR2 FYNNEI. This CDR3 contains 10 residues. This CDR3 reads CASSGGTQYF. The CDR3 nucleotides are TGTGCCAGCAGTGGTGGGACCCAGTACTTC.

The CDR3 protein is CASGLDGNEGNTEAFF. CDR3 coding DNA: TGTGCTAGTGGTTTGGACGGGAACGAAGGGAACACTGAAGCTTTCTTT. V usage is TRBV12-5 and J usage is TRBJ1-1; no clear D gene. V was clipped by 1 base and J by 1 base, with 13 bases between them. The CDR3 extends over 16 amino acids. CDR1 is LGHNT, CDR2 FRNRAP, per germline. Variable domain in full (rest from reference TRBV12-5 and TRBJ1-1): DARVTQTPRHKVTEMGQEVTMRCQPILGHNTVFWYRQTMMQGLELLAYFRNRAPLDDSGMPKDRFSAEMPDATLATLKIQPSEPRDSAVYFCASGLDGNEGNTEAFFGQGTRLTVV.